The T cell receptor (beta chain) described here comes from a study of neoadjuvant nivolumab and ipilimumab in lung cancer. The method was immunoSEQ multiplex PCR; TCRdb's version includes in-frame clones alone and lacks a portion of them. The table shows over 20,000 clones, with approximately 78% occurring only once. Looked up from germline, CDR1 is SEHNR and CDR2 is FQNEAQ (reference sequence). Trimming removed 3 bases from V and 6 bases from J, with 12 bases in between. The CDR3 is 13 amino acids. The sequence came from an adult with non-small cell lung cancer. The chain couples TRBV7-9 to TRBJ2-7; weak D call: TRBD2 (5 bases). Sequenced material: tumor tissue, taken after neoadjuvant nivolumab, alone or with ipilimumab, at or shortly before surgery. DNA for the CDR3: TGTGCCAGCAGCTTGTCTGCGGGTAGCGAGCAGTACTTC. Residues: CASSLSAGSEQYF. The complete variable domain, with remaining parts taken from reference TRBV7-9 and TRBJ2-7, reads DTGVSQNPRHKITKRGQNVTFRCDPISEHNRLYWYRQTLGQGPEFLTYFQNEAQLEKSRLLSDRFSAERPKGSFSTLEIQRTEQGDSAMYLCASSLSAGSEQYFGPGTRLTVT.